This T cell receptor (beta chain) was obtained from a study of blood T cell repertoires in COVID-19. Measured with immunoSEQ multiplex PCR; TCRdb has only the in-frame clones, and not every one. Of hundreds of thousands of clones in the sample, over 75% were seen once. The trim removed 0 bases at V and 3 bases at J, leaving 1 base unmatched. This CDR3 contains 15 residues. Germline loops: CDR1 MGHRA, CDR2 YSYEKL. Sequenced input: peripheral blood. The chain couples TRBV4-1 to TRBJ2-7; 11 bases align to TRBD1. The clonotype comes from a woman aged 65 to 85 with COVID-19, enrolled during active disease. The chain's CDR3 is CASSQEGTGGYEQYF. Written as DNA, the CDR3 is TGCGCCAGCAGCCAAGAGGGGACAGGGGGCTACGAGCAGTACTTC.